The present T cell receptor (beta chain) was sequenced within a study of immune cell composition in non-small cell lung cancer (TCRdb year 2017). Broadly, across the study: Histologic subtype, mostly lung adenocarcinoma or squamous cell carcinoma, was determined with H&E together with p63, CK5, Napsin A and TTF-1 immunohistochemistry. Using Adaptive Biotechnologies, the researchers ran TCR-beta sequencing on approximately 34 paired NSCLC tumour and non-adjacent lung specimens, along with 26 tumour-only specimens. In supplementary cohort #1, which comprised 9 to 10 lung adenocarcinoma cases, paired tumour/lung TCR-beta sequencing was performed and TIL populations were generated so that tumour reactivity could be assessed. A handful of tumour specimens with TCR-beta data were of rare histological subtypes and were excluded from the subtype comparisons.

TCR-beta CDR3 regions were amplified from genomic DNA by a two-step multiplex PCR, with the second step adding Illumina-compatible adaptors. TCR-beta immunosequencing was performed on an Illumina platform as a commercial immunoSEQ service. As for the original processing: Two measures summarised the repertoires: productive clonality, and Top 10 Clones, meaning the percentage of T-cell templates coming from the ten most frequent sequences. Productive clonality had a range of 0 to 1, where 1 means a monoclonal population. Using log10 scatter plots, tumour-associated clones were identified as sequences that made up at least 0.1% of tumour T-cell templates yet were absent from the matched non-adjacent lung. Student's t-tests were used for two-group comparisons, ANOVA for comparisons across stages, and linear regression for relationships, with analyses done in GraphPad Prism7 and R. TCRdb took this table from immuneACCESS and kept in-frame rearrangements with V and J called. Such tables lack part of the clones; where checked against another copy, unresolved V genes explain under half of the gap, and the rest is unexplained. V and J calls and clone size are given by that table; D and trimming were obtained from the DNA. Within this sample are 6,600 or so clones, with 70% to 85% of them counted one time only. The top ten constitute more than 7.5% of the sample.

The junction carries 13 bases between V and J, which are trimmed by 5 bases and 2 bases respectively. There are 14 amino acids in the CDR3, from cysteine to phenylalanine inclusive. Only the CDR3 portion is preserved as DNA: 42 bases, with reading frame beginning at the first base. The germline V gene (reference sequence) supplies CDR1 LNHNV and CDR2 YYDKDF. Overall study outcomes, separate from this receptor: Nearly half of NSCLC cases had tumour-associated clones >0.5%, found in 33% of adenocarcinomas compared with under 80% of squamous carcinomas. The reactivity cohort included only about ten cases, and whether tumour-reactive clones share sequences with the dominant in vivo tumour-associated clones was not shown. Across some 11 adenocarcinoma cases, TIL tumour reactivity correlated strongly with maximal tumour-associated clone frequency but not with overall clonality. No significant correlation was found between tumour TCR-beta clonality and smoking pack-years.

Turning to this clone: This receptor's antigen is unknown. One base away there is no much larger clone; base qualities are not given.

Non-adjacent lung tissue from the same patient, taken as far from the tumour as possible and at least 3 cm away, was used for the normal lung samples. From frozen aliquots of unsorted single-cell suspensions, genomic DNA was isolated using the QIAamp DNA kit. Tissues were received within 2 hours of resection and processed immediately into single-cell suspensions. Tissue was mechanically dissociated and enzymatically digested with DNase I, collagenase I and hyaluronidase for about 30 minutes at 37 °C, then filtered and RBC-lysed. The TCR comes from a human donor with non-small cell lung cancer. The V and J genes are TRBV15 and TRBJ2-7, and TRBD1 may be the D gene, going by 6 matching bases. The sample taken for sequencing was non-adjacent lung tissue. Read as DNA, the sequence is TGTGCCACCAGCGGCCCGGGACATCCCTACGAGCAGTACTTC. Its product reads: CATSGPGHPYEQYF. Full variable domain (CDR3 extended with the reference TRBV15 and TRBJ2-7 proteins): DAMVIQNPRYQVTQFGKPVTLSCSQTLNHNVMYWYQQKSSQAPKLLFHYYDKDFNNEADTPDNFQSRRPNTSFCFLDIRSPGLGDTAMYLCATSGPGHPYEQYFGPGTRLTVT.